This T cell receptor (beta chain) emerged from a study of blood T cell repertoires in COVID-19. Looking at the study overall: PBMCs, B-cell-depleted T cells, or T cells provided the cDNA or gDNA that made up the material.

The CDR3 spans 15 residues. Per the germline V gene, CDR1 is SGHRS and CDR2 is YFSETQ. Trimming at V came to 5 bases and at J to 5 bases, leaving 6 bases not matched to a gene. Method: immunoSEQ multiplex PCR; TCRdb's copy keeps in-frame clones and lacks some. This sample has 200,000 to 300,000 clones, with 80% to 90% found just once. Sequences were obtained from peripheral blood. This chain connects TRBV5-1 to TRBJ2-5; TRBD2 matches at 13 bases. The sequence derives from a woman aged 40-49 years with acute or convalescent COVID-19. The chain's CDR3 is CASRTSGGAEETQYF. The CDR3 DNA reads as TGCGCCAGCAGAACTAGCGGGGGGGCCGAGGAGACCCAGTACTTC.